The T cell receptor beta chain described here comes from a study of blood T cell repertoires in COVID-19. About the research overall: COVID-19 samples collected from the United States, Italy and Spain covered acute and convalescent phases. T cells, B-cell-depleted T cells, or PBMCs supplied cDNA or gDNA.

Germline values: CDR1 MDHEN, CDR2 SYDVKM. V lost 6 bases and J 1 base, leaving 21 bases between the germline ends. The CDR3 is 17 residues long. Original processing methods: From reference gene primer amplification, estimates of nucleated cell counts were derived. The table came from immunoSEQ multiplex PCR; TCRdb's copy has only in-frame clones and leaves some out. For V, J and clone size, that table is used; D and trimming come from the DNA. Altogether 150,000 to 200,000 clones are present, about 88% being singletons, with the ten largest covering less than 20%. The TCR was taken from a woman older than 75 with acute or convalescent COVID-19. Sequenced sample: peripheral blood. This chain uses TRBV28 with TRBJ1-2; D may be TRBD1 (6 bases). In DNA form, the CDR3 reads TGTGCCAGCAGGCTCCCCTGGGGGCAGGGTTTTAACTATGGCTACACCTTC. Translated, it gives CASRLPWGQGFNYGYTF.